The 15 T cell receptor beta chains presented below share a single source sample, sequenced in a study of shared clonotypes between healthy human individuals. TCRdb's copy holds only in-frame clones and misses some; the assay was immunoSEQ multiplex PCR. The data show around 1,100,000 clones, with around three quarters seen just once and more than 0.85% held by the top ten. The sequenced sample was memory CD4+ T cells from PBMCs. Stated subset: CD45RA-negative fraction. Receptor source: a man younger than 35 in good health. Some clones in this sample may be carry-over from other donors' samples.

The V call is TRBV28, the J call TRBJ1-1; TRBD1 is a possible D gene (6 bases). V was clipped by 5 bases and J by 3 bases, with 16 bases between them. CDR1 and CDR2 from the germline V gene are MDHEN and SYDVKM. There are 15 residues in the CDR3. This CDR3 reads CASSQRRGGYTEAFF. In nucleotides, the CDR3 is TGTGCCAGCAGTCAGCGGAGGGGGGGTTACACTGAAGCTTTCTTT.

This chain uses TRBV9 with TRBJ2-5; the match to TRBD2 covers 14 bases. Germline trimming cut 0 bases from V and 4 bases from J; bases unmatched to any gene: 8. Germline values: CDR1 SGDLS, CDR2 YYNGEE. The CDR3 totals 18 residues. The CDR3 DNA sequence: TGTGCCAGCAGCGTAGATTGGGGACTAGCGGGAGAAGTAGAGACCCAGTACTTC. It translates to CASSVDWGLAGEVETQYF.

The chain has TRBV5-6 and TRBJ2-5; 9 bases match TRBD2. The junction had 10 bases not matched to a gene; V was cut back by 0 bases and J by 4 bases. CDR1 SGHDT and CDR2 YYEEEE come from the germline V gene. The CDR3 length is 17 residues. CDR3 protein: CASSLVGGRAGRETQYF. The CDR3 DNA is TGTGCCAGCAGCTTGGTGGGCGGGAGGGCCGGTAGAGAGACCCAGTACTTC. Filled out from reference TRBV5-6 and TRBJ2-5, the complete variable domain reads DAGVTQSPTHLIKTRGQQVTLRCSPKSGHDTVSWYQQALGQGPQFIFQYYEEEERQRGNFPDRFSGHQFPNYSSELNVNALLLGDSALYLCASSLVGGRAGRETQYFGPGTRLLVL.

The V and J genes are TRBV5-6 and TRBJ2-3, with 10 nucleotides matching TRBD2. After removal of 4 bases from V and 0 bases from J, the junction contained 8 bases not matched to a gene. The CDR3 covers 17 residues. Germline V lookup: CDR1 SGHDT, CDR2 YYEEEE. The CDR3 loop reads CASSPTVTSGSTDTQYF. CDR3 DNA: TGTGCCAGCAGCCCTACTGTGACTAGCGGGAGCACAGATACGCAGTATTTT.

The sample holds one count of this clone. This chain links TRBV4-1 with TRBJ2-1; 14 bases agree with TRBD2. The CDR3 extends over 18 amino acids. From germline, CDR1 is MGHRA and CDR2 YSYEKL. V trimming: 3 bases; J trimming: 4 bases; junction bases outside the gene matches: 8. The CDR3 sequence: CASSQQTSGRAEYNEQFF. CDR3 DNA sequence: TGCGCCAGCAGCCAGCAGACTAGCGGGAGGGCCGAATACAATGAGCAGTTCTTC.

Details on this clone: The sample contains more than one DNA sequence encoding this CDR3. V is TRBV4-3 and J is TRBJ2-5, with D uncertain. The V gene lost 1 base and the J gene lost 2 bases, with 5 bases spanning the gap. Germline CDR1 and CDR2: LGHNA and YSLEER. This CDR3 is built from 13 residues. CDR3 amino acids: CASSQGLQETQYF. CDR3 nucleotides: TGCGCCAGCAGCCAAGGGCTACAAGAGACCCAGTACTTC.

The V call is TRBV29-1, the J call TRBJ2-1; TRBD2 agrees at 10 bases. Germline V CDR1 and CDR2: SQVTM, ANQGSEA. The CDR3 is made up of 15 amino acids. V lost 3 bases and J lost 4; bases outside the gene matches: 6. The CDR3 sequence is CSVDRASGGYNEQFF. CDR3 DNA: TGCAGCGTTGATCGGGCTAGCGGGGGTTACAATGAGCAGTTCTTC.

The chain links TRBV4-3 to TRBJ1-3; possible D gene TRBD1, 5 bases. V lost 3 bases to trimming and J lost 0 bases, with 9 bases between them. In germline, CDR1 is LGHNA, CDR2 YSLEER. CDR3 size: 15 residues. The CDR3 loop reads CASSQGDGSGNTIYF. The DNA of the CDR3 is TGCGCCAGCAGCCAGGGGGACGGCTCTGGAAACACCATATATTTT.

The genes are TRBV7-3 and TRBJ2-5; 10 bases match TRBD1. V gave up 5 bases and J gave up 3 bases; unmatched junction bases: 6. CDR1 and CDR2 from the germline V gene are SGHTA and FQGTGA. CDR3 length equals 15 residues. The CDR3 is CASSPAGTGEETQYF. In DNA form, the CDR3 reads TGTGCCAGCAGCCCCGCCGGGACAGGGGAAGAGACCCAGTACTTC. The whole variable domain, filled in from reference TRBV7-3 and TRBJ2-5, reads GAGVSQTPSNKVTEKGKYVELRCDPISGHTALYWYRQSLGQGPEFLIYFQGTGAADDSGLPNDRFFAVRPEGSVSTLKIQRTERGDSAVYLCASSPAGTGEETQYFGPGTRLLVL.

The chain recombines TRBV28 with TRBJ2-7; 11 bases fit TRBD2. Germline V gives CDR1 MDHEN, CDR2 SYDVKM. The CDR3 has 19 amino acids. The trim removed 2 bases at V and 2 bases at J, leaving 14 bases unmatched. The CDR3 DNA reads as TGTGCCAGCAGTTTAGGAGGTCTACTAGCGGGAGTTCGACCCTACGAGCAGTACTTC. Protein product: CASSLGGLLAGVRPYEQYF.

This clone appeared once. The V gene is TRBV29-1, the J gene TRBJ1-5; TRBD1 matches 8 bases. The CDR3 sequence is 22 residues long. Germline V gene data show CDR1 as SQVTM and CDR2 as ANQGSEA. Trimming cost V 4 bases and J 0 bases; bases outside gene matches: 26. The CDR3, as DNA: TGCAGCGTTGCTCCGGAGCGGGGGGGAAGACAGGGGAGTGCCTATAGCAATCAGCCCCAGCATTTT. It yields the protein CSVAPERGGRQGSAYSNQPQHF.

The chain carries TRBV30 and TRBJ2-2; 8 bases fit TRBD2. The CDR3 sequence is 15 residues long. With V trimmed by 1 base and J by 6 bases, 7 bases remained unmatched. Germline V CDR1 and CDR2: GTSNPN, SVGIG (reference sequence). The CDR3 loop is CAWSGGLADPGELFF. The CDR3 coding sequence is TGTGCCTGGAGTGGAGGACTAGCAGACCCCGGGGAGCTGTTTTTT.

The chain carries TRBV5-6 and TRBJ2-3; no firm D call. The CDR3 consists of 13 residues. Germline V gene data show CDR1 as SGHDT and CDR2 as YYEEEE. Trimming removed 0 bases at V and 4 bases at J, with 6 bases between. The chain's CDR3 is CASSLEPADTQYF. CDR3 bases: TGTGCCAGCAGCTTGGAGCCCGCAGATACGCAGTATTTT.

The DNA of the CDR3 is TGTGCCAGCAGCTTGGTGGGGGAGGGTGGCTACACCTTC. This encodes CASSLVGEGGYTF. The chain joins TRBV5-4 to TRBJ1-2; D perhaps matches TRBD1 (5 bases). Germline CDR1 is SGHNT and CDR2 is YYREEE (reference sequence). V shed 0 bases and J shed 7 bases, with 10 bases lying between them. The CDR3 covers 13 residues. Full variable domain (missing parts from reference TRBV5-4 and TRBJ1-2): ETGVTQSPTHLIKTRGQQVTLRCSSQSGHNTVSWYQQALGQGPQFIFQYYREEENGRGNFPPRFSGLQFPNYSSELNVNALELDDSALYLCASSLVGEGGYTFGSGTRLTVV.

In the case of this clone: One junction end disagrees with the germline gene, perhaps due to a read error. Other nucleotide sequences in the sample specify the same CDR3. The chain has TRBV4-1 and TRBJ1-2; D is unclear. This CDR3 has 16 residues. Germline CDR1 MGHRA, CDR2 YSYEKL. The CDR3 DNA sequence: TGCGCCAGCAGCCCTGTGTTGCGTGTACGGAACTATGGTTACACCTTC. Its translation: CASSPVLRVRNYGYTF.